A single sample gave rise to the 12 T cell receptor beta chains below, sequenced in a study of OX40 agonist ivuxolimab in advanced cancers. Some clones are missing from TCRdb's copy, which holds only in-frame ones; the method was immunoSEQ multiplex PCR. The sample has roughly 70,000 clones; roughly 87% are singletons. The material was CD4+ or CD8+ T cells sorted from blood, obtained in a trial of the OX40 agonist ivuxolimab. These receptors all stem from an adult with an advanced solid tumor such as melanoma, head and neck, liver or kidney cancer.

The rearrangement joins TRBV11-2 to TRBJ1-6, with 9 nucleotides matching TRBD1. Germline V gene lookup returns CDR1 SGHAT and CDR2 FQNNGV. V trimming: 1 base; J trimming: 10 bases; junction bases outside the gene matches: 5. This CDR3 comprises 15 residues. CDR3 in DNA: TGTGCCAGCAGCTTAGGGGGACAGGGATTATCACCCCTCCACTTT. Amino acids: CASSLGGQGLSPLHF.

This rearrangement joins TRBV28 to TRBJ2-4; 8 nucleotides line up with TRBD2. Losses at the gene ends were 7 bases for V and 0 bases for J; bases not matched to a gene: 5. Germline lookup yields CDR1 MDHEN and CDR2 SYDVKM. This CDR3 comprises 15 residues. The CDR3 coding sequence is TGTGCCAGCACCGATAGCGGGATAGCCAAAAACATTCAGTACTTC. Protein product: CASTDSGIAKNIQYF.

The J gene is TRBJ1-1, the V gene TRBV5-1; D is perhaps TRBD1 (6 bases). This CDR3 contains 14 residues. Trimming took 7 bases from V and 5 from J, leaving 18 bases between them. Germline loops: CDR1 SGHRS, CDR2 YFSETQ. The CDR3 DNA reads TGCGCCAGCGCCGAACAAGGGGGAGGGACTGAAGCTTTCTTT. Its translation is CASAEQGGGTEAFF.

The CDR3 DNA sequence: TGTGCCATCAGGGTCGGGGCGGACGGAAACACCATATATTTT. Translating it yields CAIRVGADGNTIYF. The rearrangement uses TRBV10-3 and TRBJ1-3; D possibly corresponds to TRBD1 (5 bases). The CDR3 sequence is 14 residues long. V dropped 6 bases and J dropped 4 bases, with 13 bases sitting between them. Germline V gene data show CDR1 as ENHRY and CDR2 as SYGVKD.

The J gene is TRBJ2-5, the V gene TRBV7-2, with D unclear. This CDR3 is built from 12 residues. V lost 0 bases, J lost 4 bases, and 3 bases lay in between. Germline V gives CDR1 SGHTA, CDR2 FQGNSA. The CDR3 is CASSLASETQYF. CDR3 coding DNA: TGTGCCAGCAGCTTAGCATCAGAGACCCAGTACTTC.

CDR3 region: CSVVTGGKTYEQYF. CDR3 nucleotides: TGCAGCGTCGTGACAGGGGGCAAAACCTACGAGCAGTACTTC. The chain employs TRBV29-1 and TRBJ2-7, with TRBD1 identical over 10 bases. With V trimmed by 6 bases and J by 2 bases, 7 bases remained unmatched. This CDR3 spans 14 amino acids. The germline V gene has CDR1 SQVTM and CDR2 ANQGSEA.

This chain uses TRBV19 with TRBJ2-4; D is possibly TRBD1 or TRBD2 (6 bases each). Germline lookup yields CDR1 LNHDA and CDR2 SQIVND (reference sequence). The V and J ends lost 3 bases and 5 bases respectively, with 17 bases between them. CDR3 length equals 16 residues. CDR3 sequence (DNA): TGTGCCAGTAGTATCCATCGCGGGACAACCGAAAACATTCAGTACTTC. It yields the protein CASSIHRGTTENIQYF.

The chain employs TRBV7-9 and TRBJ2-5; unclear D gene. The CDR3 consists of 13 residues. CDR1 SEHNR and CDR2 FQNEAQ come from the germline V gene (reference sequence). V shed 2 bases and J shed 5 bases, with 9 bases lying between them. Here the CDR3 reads CASSLKRLETQYF. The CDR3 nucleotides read TGTGCCAGCAGCTTAAAAAGATTGGAGACCCAGTACTTC. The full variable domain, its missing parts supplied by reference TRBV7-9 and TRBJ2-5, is DTGVSQNPRHKITKRGQNVTFRCDPISEHNRLYWYRQTLGQGPEFLTYFQNEAQLEKSRLLSDRFSAERPKGSFSTLEIQRTEQGDSAMYLCASSLKRLETQYFGPGTRLLVL.

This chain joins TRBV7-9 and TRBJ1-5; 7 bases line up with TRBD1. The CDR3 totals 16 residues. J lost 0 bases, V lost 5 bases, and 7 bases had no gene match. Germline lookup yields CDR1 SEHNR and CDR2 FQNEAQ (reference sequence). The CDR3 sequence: CASSQKTGDSNQPQHF. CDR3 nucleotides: TGTGCCAGCAGCCAAAAAACAGGGGATAGCAATCAGCCCCAGCATTTT.

The CDR3: CASSARSTTYEQYF. CDR3 in DNA: TGTGCCAGCAGCGCCCGATCCACAACCTACGAGCAGTACTTC. The chain recombines TRBV4-2 with TRBJ2-7; no clear D gene. This CDR3 contains 14 residues. Trimming removed 5 bases from V and 2 bases from J, with 13 bases in between. Germline V gene lookup returns CDR1 LGHNA and CDR2 YNFKEQ.

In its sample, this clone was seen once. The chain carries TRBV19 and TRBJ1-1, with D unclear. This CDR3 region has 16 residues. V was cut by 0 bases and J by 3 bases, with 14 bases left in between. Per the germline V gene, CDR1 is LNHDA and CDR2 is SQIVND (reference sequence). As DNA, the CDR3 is TGTGCCAGTAGTATAGATCGGACGGGGAGAGACACTGAAGCTTTCTTT. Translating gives CASSIDRTGRDTEAFF.

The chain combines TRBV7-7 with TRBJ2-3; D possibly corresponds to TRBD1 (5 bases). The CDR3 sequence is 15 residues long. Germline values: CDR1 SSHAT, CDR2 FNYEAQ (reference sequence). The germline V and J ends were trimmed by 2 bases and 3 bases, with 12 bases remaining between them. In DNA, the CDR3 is TGTGCCAGCAGCTTAAGGAATGGGGCAACAGATACGCAGTATTTT. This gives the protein CASSLRNGATDTQYF. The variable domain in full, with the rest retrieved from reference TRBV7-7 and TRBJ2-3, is GAGVSQSPRYKVTKRGQDVTLRCDPISSHATLYWYQQALGQGPEFLTYFNYEAQPDKSGLPSDRFSAERPEGSISTLTIQRTEQRDSAMYRCASSLRNGATDTQYFGPGTRLTVL.